These T cell receptor beta chains were read from a single sample in a study of CD8 T cells in Susac syndrome. TCRdb itself ran the immunoSEQ multiplex PCR reads through MiXCR, one entry per CDR3 protein. The table lists roughly 190,000 distinct CDR3 sequences, approximately 94% of them singletons, with more than 0.1% in the top ten. Sequencing input: CD4+ T cells from PBMCs. Receptors originate from a human donor in good health. Each CDR3 is given with its conserved first and last residue. Each record gives: J gene, D gene, V gene, CDR3 DNA, CDR3 protein. A D gene is named only where the DNA matches it firmly.

J gene: TRBJ1-1; D gene: .; V gene: TRBV9; CDR3 DNA: TGTGCCAGCAGCGTTGACTACCAGAACACTGAAGCTTTCTTT; CDR3 protein: CASSVDYQNTEAFF
J gene: TRBJ2-1; D gene: TRBD1; V gene: TRBV6-2/TRBV6-3; CDR3 DNA: TGTGCCAGCAGTGGAAGGGACAGAGACTACAATGAGCAGTTCTTC; CDR3 protein: CASSGRDRDYNEQFF
J gene: TRBJ1-1; D gene: .; V gene: TRBV18; CDR3 DNA: TGTGCCAGCCGATGGACATCCGAGAACACTGAAGCTTTCTTT; CDR3 protein: CASRWTSENTEAFF
J gene: TRBJ2-7; D gene: TRBD2; V gene: TRBV18; CDR3 DNA: TGTGCCAGCTCACCGCTGGGCGGGAGTGAGTACGAGCAGTACTTC; CDR3 protein: CASSPLGGSEYEQYF
J gene: TRBJ1-3; D gene: .; V gene: TRBV29-1; CDR3 DNA: TGCAGCGTTGAAACGTCCTCTGGAAACACCATATATTTT; CDR3 protein: CSVETSSGNTIYF
J gene: TRBJ1-2; D gene: .; V gene: TRBV18; CDR3 DNA: TGTGCCAGCTCACCAGGACAGTCCAGATATGGCTACACCTTC; CDR3 protein: CASSPGQSRYGYTF
J gene: TRBJ2-7; D gene: .; V gene: TRBV20-1; CDR3 DNA: TGCAGTGCTAGGAGGGGCATCATTTACGAGCAGTACTTC; CDR3 protein: CSARRGIIYEQYF
J gene: TRBJ2-2; D gene: .; V gene: TRBV27; CDR3 DNA: TGTGCCAGCAGCCCCCGCTGGGAGCGGGAGCTGTTTTTT; CDR3 protein: CASSPRWERELFF
J gene: TRBJ2-1; D gene: .; V gene: TRBV20-1; CDR3 DNA: TGCAGTGCTGGGGCTACAGGCAACAATGAGCAGTTCTTC; CDR3 protein: CSAGATGNNEQFF
J gene: TRBJ1-1; D gene: TRBD1; V gene: TRBV7-9; CDR3 DNA: TGTGCCAGCAGCCGCGGACAGGGTCAGTCTGAAGCTTTCTTT; CDR3 protein: CASSRGQGQSEAFF
J gene: TRBJ1-1; D gene: .; V gene: TRBV29-1; CDR3 DNA: TGCAGCGTGGGACACATGAACACTGAAGCTTTCTTT; CDR3 protein: CSVGHMNTEAFF
J gene: TRBJ2-7; D gene: .; V gene: TRBV20-1; CDR3 DNA: TGCAGTGCTAGAGGGCCCTACGAGCAGTACTTC; CDR3 protein: CSARGPYEQYF
J gene: TRBJ2-2; D gene: .; V gene: TRBV24-1; CDR3 DNA: TGTGCCACCAGTGATTCTCGGGAAAGCACCGGGGAGCTGTTTTTT; CDR3 protein: CATSDSRESTGELFF
J gene: TRBJ1-5; D gene: .; V gene: TRBV15; CDR3 DNA: TGTGCCACCACCCCGGGACTGGCCCTATCTTATAGCAATCAGCCCCAGCATTTT; CDR3 protein: CATTPGLALSYSNQPQHF
J gene: TRBJ2-5; D gene: TRBD2; V gene: TRBV18; CDR3 DNA: TGTGCCAGCTCACCGCCAGGACTAGCGGGCCGAGAGACCCAGTACTTC; CDR3 protein: CASSPPGLAGRETQYF
J gene: TRBJ2-5; D gene: .; V gene: TRBV28; CDR3 DNA: TGTGCCAGCAGTTTCCAGGTTCGAGAGACCCAGTACTTC; CDR3 protein: CASSFQVRETQYF
J gene: TRBJ2-5; D gene: TRBD2; V gene: TRBV27; CDR3 DNA: TGTGCCAGCAGTTCTCCGGGGGGGATTGAGACCCAGTACTTC; CDR3 protein: CASSSPGGIETQYF
J gene: TRBJ2-7; D gene: TRBD2; V gene: TRBV20-1; CDR3 DNA: TGCAGTGCTAGGTTTTGGGCGGGAGCCTACGAGCAGTACTTC; CDR3 protein: CSARFWAGAYEQYF
J gene: TRBJ2-5; D gene: TRBD2; V gene: TRBV20-1; CDR3 DNA: TGCAGTACGTGGACTAGCGGCCAAGAGACCCAGTACTTC; CDR3 protein: CSTWTSGQETQYF